Below are 28 T cell receptor beta chains sequenced from a single sample in a study of cytomegalovirus exposure and HLA in healthy donors. Use of 60 Vbeta and 13 Jbeta primers characterized the PCR. Assay used: immunoSEQ multiplex PCR; TCRdb lists only in-frame clones, some missing. The sample has some 120,000 clones; under 85% are singletons. The sequenced sample consisted of PBMCs. These TCRs come from a man in his forties or fifties in good health and CMV-seropositive.

The rearrangement joins TRBV28 to TRBJ1-6; D remains ambiguous. With 7 bases removed from V and 9 bases from J, the gap between germline ends came to 22 bases. Per germline, CDR1 MDHEN and CDR2 SYDVKM. This CDR3 spans 16 amino acids. The CDR3 region is CASIPGGPLGSSPLHF. The CDR3 region has the DNA TGTGCCAGCATCCCGGGTGGCCCCCTAGGGAGTTCACCCCTCCACTTT.

The chain links TRBV6-7 to TRBJ2-3; 7 bases agree with TRBD1. TRBV6-7 is an ORF for which the function is uncertain. The CDR3 length is 14 residues. The V segment lost 5 bases and the J segment 5 bases; nucleotides outside the gene matches: 7. The CDR3 DNA reads TGTGCCAGCAGTACCGACAGGGCGGGAGATACGCAGTATTTT. The encoded protein is CASSTDRAGDTQYF.

The V and J genes are TRBV28 and TRBJ2-7, with TRBD1 identical over 9 bases. There are 14 residues in the CDR3. Germline V gene sequence: CDR1 MDHEN, CDR2 SYDVKM. J was trimmed by 5 bases and V by 8 bases; bases with no gene match: 10. The CDR3 protein is CASCPGQGLDEQYF. The CDR3 DNA reads as TGTGCCAGCTGCCCGGGACAGGGCTTAGACGAGCAGTACTTC.

V gene TRBV4-1 combines with J gene TRBJ1-5; no firm D call. Germline CDR1 is MGHRA and CDR2 is YSYEKL. The CDR3 totals 11 residues. Trimming removed 2 bases from V and 9 bases from J, with 5 bases in between. The CDR3 reads CASSQMRPQHF. In DNA, the CDR3 is TGCGCCAGCAGCCAAATGCGGCCCCAGCATTTT.

This chain joins TRBV4-1 and TRBJ2-7, with TRBD1 as a possible D gene (5 bases). V lost 2 bases and J 5 bases, leaving 19 bases between the germline ends. The length of the CDR3 is 16 residues. Germline values: CDR1 MGHRA, CDR2 YSYEKL. The CDR3 protein is CASSQHSPGFVDEQYF. For the CDR3, the DNA is TGCGCCAGCAGCCAACATAGTCCAGGGTTTGTTGACGAGCAGTACTTC.

The chain employs TRBV4-1 and TRBJ2-2; 8 nucleotides align to TRBD1. Trimming removed 3 bases from V and 5 bases from J; junction bases left unmatched: 26. This CDR3 contains 22 residues. Germline CDR1 MGHRA, CDR2 YSYEKL. The CDR3 sequence: CASSHGLLTVGDRGRGTGELFF. For the CDR3, the DNA is TGCGCCAGCAGCCACGGACTCCTTACCGTCGGAGACAGGGGAAGGGGGACCGGGGAGCTGTTTTTT.

The chain links TRBV28 to TRBJ1-3; 9 nucleotides agree with TRBD1. The CDR3 totals 15 residues. J gave up 0 bases and V 5 bases, and 2 bases lay outside the gene matches. Germline V gene sequence: CDR1 MDHEN, CDR2 SYDVKM. The CDR3 spells CASSRQGVSGNTIYF. Here the CDR3 DNA reads TGTGCCAGCAGTCGACAGGGGGTCTCTGGAAACACCATATATTTT.

This rearrangement joins TRBV6-6 to TRBJ2-7, with a tentative D call TRBD1 (6 bases). The CDR3 loop spans 14 amino acids. Germline CDR1 and CDR2: MNHNY and SVGAGI (reference sequence). Trimming left V 5 bases short and J 2 bases short, with 13 bases between. CDR3 sequence (DNA): TGTGCCAGCAGTCAGGGCACAGGGACCTACGAGCAGTACTTC. It is translated as CASSQGTGTYEQYF.

V usage is TRBV7-2 and J usage is TRBJ2-2; TRBD2 agrees at 7 bases. Germline CDR1 is SGHTA and CDR2 is FQGNSA. There are 15 residues in the CDR3. Trimming removed 1 base from V and 4 bases from J; junction bases left unmatched: 3. CDR3: CASSLGGGGTGELFF. The CDR3 DNA follows: TGTGCCAGCAGCTTAGGTGGCGGGGGCACCGGGGAGCTGTTTTTT.

This clone was counted a few times. The chain joins TRBV18 to TRBJ2-7, with D maybe TRBD1 (5 bases). Germline lookup yields CDR1 KGHSH and CDR2 LQKENI. CDR3 length: 14 amino acids. Trimming pared 1 base from V and 6 bases from J, leaving 13 bases between. The CDR3 protein is CASSPLPGSGEQYF. CDR3 DNA: TGTGCCAGCTCACCACTGCCAGGGTCTGGCGAGCAGTACTTC.

This chain joins TRBV7-9 and TRBJ1-3; 7 nucleotides align to TRBD1. The germline V gene encodes CDR1 SEHNR and CDR2 FQNEAQ (reference sequence). V gave up 4 bases and J gave up 0 bases; unmatched junction bases: 6. The CDR3 is 16 amino acids. In DNA, the CDR3 is TGTGCCAGCAGCTCCCCGACAGGGAACTCTGGAAACACCATATATTTT. As protein: CASSSPTGNSGNTIYF. Supplemented by reference TRBV7-9 and TRBJ1-3, the full variable domain reads DTGVSQNPRHKITKRGQNVTFRCDPISEHNRLYWYRQTLGQGPEFLTYFQNEAQLEKSRLLSDRFSAERPKGSFSTLEIQRTEQGDSAMYLCASSSPTGNSGNTIYFGEGSWLTVV.

This sequence joins TRBV5-5 and TRBJ2-1, with D maybe TRBD1 (6 bases). V was clipped by 0 bases and J by 7 bases, with 14 bases between them. Germline assignment: CDR1 SGHKS and CDR2 YYEKEE (reference sequence). The CDR3 has 15 residues. The CDR3 here is CASSLVTGQGNEQFF. The CDR3 DNA reads TGTGCCAGCAGCTTGGTAACGGGACAAGGGAATGAGCAGTTCTTC.

This clone came up a few times. V is TRBV7-3 and J is TRBJ2-7, with 8 bases aligning to TRBD1. The CDR3 has 14 residues. CDR1 SGHTA and CDR2 FQGTGA come from the germline V gene. The V and J ends lost 2 bases and 2 bases, in that order; junction bases with no gene match: 2. This chain's CDR3 is CASSLGGQAYEQYF. CDR3 DNA: TGTGCCAGCAGCTTAGGGGGACAGGCCTACGAGCAGTACTTC.

This clone was seen a handful of times. The chain carries TRBV7-2 and TRBJ1-1, with D possibly TRBD1 on 5 matching bases. There are 12 residues in the CDR3. Between the trimmed V and J ends, which lost 6 bases and 10 bases, there was a span of 15 bases. Germline values: CDR1 SGHTA, CDR2 FQGNSA. The CDR3 loop reads CASSYPEQAAFF. Here the CDR3 DNA reads TGTGCCAGCAGTTACCCCGAACAGGCAGCTTTCTTT.

The V and J genes are TRBV13 and TRBJ2-1, with 14 bases that match TRBD2. This CDR3 has 15 amino acids. The V gene's germline CDR1 is PRHDT and CDR2 FYEKMQ (reference sequence). J lost 10 bases, V lost 4 bases, and 6 bases had no gene match. The CDR3 bases are TGTGCCAGCAGCTCGACTAGCGGGGGGGCGAACGAGCAGTTCTTC. Encoded protein: CASSSTSGGANEQFF.

The chain has TRBV21-1 and TRBJ1-6; the D call in the table, TRBD1, was not verified against the DNA. TRBV21-1 is a pseudogene locus. The CDR3 contains 15 residues. For the CDR3, the DNA is TGTGCCAGCAGCAAAGGGGCAGGCTGTAATTCACCCCTCCACTTT. It codes for CASSKGAGCNSPLHF.

The V and J genes are TRBV11-3 and TRBJ2-1; D is perhaps TRBD2 (5 bases). The germline CDR1 and CDR2 sequences are SGHNT and YENEEA. This CDR3 is 14 amino acids long. V gave up 5 bases and J gave up 2 bases, with 10 bases separating them. CDR3 sequence: CASSRRGTYNEQFF. CDR3 nucleotides: TGTGCCAGCAGCCGACGAGGGACCTACAATGAGCAGTTCTTC.

The rearrangement uses TRBV7-8 and TRBJ1-5; no reliable D call. V dropped 2 bases and J dropped 3 bases, with 20 bases sitting between them. Per germline, CDR1 SGHVS and CDR2 FQNEAQ. CDR3 length: 18 amino acids. The CDR3 here is CASSLSAGRGRFNQPQHF. The CDR3 DNA follows: TGTGCCAGCAGCTTAAGCGCCGGGCGCGGGCGGTTCAATCAGCCCCAGCATTTT. Supplemented by reference TRBV7-8 and TRBJ1-5, the full variable domain reads GAGVSQSPRYKVAKRGQDVALRCDPISGHVSLFWYQQALGQGPEFLTYFQNEAQLDKSGLPSDRFFAERPEGSVSTLKIQRTQQEDSAVYLCASSLSAGRGRFNQPQHFGDGTRLSIL.

This chain links TRBV6-5 with TRBJ2-2; no clear D gene. In germline, CDR1 is MNHEY, CDR2 SVGAGI. V was cut by 2 bases and J by 5 bases, with 9 bases left in between. The CDR3 extends over 14 amino acids. CDR3 DNA: TGTGCCAGCAGTTACCTCCGGAGTACCGGGGAGCTGTTTTTT. Translated, it gives CASSYLRSTGELFF.

This clone was counted between two and nine times. The chain joins TRBV7-3 to TRBJ2-2, with a tentative D call TRBD1 (7 bases). CDR1 is SGHTA, CDR2 FQGTGA, per germline. V was shortened by 2 bases and J by 6 bases, with 10 bases between the two germline ends. The CDR3 is made up of 14 amino acids. CDR3 amino acids: CASSLSGGSGELFF. CDR3 coding DNA: TGTGCCAGCAGCTTATCAGGGGGGTCCGGGGAGCTGTTTTTT.

The V gene is TRBV7-2, the J gene TRBJ2-6, with D perhaps TRBD2 (7 bases). This CDR3 contains 16 residues. In germline, CDR1 is SGHTA, CDR2 FQGNSA. V lost 3 bases, J lost 4 bases, and 13 bases lay in between. The CDR3 loop is CASSLRGGAGANVLTF. CDR3 bases: TGTGCCAGCAGCTTGAGGGGGGGGGCCGGGGCCAACGTCCTGACTTTC.

This chain uses TRBV10-3 with TRBJ2-2; TRBD1 agrees at 7 bases. V shed 2 bases, J shed 6 bases, and the junction held 9 bases outside the gene matches. CDR3 length: 16 amino acids. Germline V gene lookup returns CDR1 ENHRY and CDR2 SYGVKD. Here the CDR3 reads CAISEGQGDVPGELFF. The CDR3 region has the DNA TGTGCCATCAGTGAGGGGCAGGGGGATGTGCCCGGGGAGCTGTTTTTT.

The rearrangement uses TRBV6-9 and TRBJ1-4; D not resolved. V was trimmed by 3 bases and J by 6 bases, leaving 14 bases between them. Germline CDR1 reads MNHGY; CDR2 reads SVAAGI. There are 15 residues in the CDR3. The CDR3 sequence: CASSYHGQAHEKLFF. In nucleotides, the CDR3 is TGTGCCAGCAGTTACCATGGCCAGGCCCATGAAAAACTGTTTTTT.

This chain uses TRBV18 with TRBJ2-7, with D possibly TRBD1 on 6 matching bases. V gave up 3 bases and J gave up 6 bases, with 21 bases separating them. The CDR3 spans 16 residues. The germline gives CDR1 KGHSH, CDR2 LQKENI. The CDR3 spells CASSPSPGQGSAEQYF. The DNA of the CDR3 is TGTGCCAGCTCACCTTCTCCAGGTCAGGGGTCGGCCGAGCAGTACTTC. The whole variable domain, filled in from reference TRBV18 and TRBJ2-7, reads NAGVMQNPRHLVRRRGQEARLRCSPMKGHSHVYWYRQLPEEGLKFMVYLQKENIIDESGMPKERFSAEFPKEGPSILRIQQVVRGDSAAYFCASSPSPGQGSAEQYFGPGTRLTVT.

The genes are TRBV7-2 and TRBJ1-3; D remains unclear. Germline V gene lookup returns CDR1 SGHTA and CDR2 FQGNSA. The CDR3 spans 16 residues. Trimming took off 3 bases at V and 0 bases at J, with 12 bases between the two ends. This CDR3 reads CASSFRSTGSGNTIYF. The CDR3 DNA reads TGTGCCAGCAGCTTTAGATCGACGGGCTCTGGAAACACCATATATTTT.

V and J are TRBV7-9 and TRBJ2-7; TRBD1 agrees at 7 bases. Germline assignment: CDR1 SEHNR and CDR2 FQNEAQ (reference sequence). There are 16 residues in the CDR3. The junction had 11 bases not matched to a gene; V was cut back by 2 bases and J by 4 bases. The CDR3 DNA sequence: TGTGCCAGCAGCTTAAACCCGACAGGGTCGGGATACGAGCAGTACTTC. This sequence encodes CASSLNPTGSGYEQYF.

This sequence joins TRBV7-8 and TRBJ2-3; D remains unclear. Trimming left V 1 base short and J 1 base short, with 9 bases between. Germline V gene lookup returns CDR1 SGHVS and CDR2 FQNEAQ. CDR3 length equals 15 residues. The CDR3 coding sequence is TGTGCCAGCAGCTTAGGAGGATATCGCACAGATACGCAGTATTTT. As protein: CASSLGGYRTDTQYF.

The chain carries TRBV6-5 and TRBJ2-1; D is possibly TRBD1 (5 bases). CDR3 length equals 16 residues. Germline CDR1 is MNHEY and CDR2 is SVGAGI. V was clipped by 4 bases and J by 1 base, with 14 bases between them. Here the CDR3 reads CASSSQGYESYNEQFF. In DNA form, the CDR3 reads TGTGCCAGCAGTTCGCAGGGTTATGAATCCTACAATGAGCAGTTCTTC.